This TCR beta chain was identified in a study of blood T cell repertoires in COVID-19. Study in general: T cells, B-cell-depleted T cells, or PBMCs provided the cDNA or gDNA that served as material.

Clones were read by immunoSEQ multiplex PCR, and TCRdb kept only the in-frame ones, dropping some. The profile covers roughly 100,000 clones, with about 87% appearing a single time and around 3% taken by the ten largest. Germline CDR1 KGHSH, CDR2 LQKENI. CDR3 length: 14 amino acids. Deletions cut 5 bases from V and 2 bases from J, with 12 bases between. The chain joins TRBV18 to TRBJ2-5; D is possibly TRBD1 (6 bases). The TCR comes from a middle-aged man with active or convalescent COVID-19. Source material: peripheral blood. CDR3 amino acids: CASSRAGAQETQYF. DNA for the CDR3: TGTGCCAGCTCAAGGGCAGGGGCGCAAGAGACCCAGTACTTC.